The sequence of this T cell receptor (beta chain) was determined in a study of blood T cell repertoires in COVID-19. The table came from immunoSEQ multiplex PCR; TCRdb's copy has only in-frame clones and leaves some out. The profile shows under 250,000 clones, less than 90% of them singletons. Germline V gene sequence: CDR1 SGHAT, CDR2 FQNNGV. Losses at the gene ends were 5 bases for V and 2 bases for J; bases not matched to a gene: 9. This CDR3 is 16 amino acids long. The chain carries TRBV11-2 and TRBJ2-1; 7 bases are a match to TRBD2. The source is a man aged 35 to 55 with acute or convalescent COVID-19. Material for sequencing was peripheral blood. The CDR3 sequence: CASSPNWGGTYNEQFF. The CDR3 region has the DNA TGTGCCAGCAGCCCAAATTGGGGGGGTACCTACAATGAGCAGTTCTTC.